Here is one T cell receptor (beta chain) with its context. CDR1 and CDR2 from the germline V gene are SEHNR and FQNEAQ (reference sequence). Between the trimmed V and J ends, which lost 5 bases and 3 bases, there was a span of 8 bases. The CDR3 contains 12 residues. This entry is derived from a study of patients and donors after allogeneic stem cell transplantation. From the RT-PCR reads, TCRdb called clonotypes with MiXCR, one entry per CDR3 protein. The repertoire holds approximately 220,000 distinct CDR3 sequences, with around 40% as singletons. V usage is TRBV7-9 and J usage is TRBJ2-7, with D unclear. The receptor was isolated from a human donor who was either an allogeneic HSCT recipient or a stem cell or donor lymphocyte infusion donor (not recorded which). It is not recorded whose cells these are; they may come from a transplant donor. Sequencing was performed on blood, either unsorted or a sorted T cell fraction (not recorded which). CDR3 amino acids: CASSAENYEQYF. The CDR3 DNA sequence: TGTGCCAGCAGCGCGGAGAACTACGAGCAGTACTTC.